The sequence of this T cell receptor (beta chain) was determined in a study of T cell clonality in common variable immunodeficiency. Profiled with immunoSEQ multiplex PCR; TCRdb holds only in-frame clones, not every one. Listed here are more than 45,000 clones without any singletons, the top ten holding about 6%. V shed 4 bases and J shed 0 bases, with 9 bases lying between them. CDR3 length equals 14 residues. Germline V gene data show CDR1 as MNHEY and CDR2 as SVGEGT. The table lists this clone with many counts. The read ends 3 residues shy of where the CDR3 ends; the end is completed using the germline J gene.

This TCR was sampled from a person aged 18-70 years in good health. The chain recombines TRBV6-2 or TRBV6-3 with TRBJ1-1; the D is unclear. The sequenced sample consisted of peripheral blood mononuclear cells. The CDR3 region is CASSFVHVNTEAFF. The sequenced CDR3 bases are TGTGCCAGCAGTTTCGTACATGTGAACACTGAA.